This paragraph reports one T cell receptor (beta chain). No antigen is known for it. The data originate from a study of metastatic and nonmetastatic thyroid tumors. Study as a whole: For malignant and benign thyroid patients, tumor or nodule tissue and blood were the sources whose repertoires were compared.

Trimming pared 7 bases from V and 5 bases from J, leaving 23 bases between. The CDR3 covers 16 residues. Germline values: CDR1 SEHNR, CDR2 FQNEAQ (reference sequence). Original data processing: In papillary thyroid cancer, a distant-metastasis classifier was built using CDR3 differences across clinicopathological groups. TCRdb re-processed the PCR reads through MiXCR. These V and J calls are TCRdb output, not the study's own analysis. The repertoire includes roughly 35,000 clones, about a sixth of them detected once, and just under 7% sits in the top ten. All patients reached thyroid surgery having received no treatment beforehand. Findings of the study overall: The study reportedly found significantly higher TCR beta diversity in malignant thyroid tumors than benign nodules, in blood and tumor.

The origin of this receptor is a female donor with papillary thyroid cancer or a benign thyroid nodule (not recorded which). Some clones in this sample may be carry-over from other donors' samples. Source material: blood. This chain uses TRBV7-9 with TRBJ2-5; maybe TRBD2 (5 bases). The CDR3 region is CASTDSSRELAETQYF. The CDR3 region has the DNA TGTGCCAGCACTGACTCTTCGAGGGAGTTAGCGGAGACCCAGTACTTC.